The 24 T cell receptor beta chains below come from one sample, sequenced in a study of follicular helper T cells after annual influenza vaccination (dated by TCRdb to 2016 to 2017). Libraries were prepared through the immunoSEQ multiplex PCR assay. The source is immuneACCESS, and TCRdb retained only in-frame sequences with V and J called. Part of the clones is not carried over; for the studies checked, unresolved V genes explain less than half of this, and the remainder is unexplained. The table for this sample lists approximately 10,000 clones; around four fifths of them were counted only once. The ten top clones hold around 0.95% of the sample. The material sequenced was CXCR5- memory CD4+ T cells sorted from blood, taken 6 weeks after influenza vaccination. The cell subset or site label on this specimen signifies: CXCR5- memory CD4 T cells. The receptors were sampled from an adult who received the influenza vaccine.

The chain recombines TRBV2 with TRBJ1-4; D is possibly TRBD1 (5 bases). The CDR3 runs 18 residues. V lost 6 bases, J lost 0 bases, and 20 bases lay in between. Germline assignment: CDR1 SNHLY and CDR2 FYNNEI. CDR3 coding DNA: TGTGCCAGCAGGGAATCTACAGGACGCCGTGCAACTAATGAAAAACTGTTTTTT. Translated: CASRESTGRRATNEKLFF.

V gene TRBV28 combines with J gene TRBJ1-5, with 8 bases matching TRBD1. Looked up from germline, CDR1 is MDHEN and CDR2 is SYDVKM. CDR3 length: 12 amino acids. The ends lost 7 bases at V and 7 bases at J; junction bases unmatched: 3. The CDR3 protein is CASTGGHQPQHF. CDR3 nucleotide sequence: TGTGCCAGCACAGGGGGCCACCAGCCCCAGCATTTT.

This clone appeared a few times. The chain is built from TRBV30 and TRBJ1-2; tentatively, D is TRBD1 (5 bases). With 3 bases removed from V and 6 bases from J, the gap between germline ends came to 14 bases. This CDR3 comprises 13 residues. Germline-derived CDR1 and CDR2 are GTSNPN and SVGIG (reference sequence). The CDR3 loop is CAWSPGGINGYTF. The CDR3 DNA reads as TGTGCCTGGAGCCCGGGGGGTATCAATGGCTACACCTTC.

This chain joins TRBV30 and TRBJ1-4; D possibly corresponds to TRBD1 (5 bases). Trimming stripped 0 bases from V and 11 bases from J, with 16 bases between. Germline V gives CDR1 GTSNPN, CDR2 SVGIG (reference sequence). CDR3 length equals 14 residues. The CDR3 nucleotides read TGTGCCTGGAGTGTACATGAAAGGGGTGGCAAACTGTTTTTT. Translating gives CAWSVHERGGKLFF.

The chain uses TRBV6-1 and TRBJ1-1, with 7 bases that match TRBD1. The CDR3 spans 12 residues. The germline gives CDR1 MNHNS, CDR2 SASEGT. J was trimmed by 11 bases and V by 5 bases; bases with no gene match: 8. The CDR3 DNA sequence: TGTGCCAGCAGTTTAGCAGGGGGACCGGCTTTCTTT. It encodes CASSLAGGPAFF.

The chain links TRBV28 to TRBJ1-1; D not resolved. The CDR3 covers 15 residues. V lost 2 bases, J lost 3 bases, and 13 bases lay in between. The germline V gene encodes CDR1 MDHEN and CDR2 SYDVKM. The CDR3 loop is CASSLLGRSDTEAFF. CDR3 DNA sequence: TGTGCCAGCAGTTTACTGGGCAGGAGCGACACTGAAGCTTTCTTT. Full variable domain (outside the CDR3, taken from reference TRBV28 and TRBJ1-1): DVKVTQSSRYLVKRTGEKVFLECVQDMDHENMFWYRQDPGLGLRLIYFSYDVKMKEKGDIPEGYSVSREKKERFSLILESASTNQTSMYLCASSLLGRSDTEAFFGQGTRLTVV.

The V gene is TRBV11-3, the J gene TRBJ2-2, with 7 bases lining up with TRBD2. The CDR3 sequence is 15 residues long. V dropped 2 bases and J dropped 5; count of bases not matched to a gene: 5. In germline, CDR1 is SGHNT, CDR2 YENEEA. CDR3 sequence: CASSLNGAGTGELFF. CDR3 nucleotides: TGTGCCAGCAGCTTAAACGGAGCGGGAACCGGGGAGCTGTTTTTT.

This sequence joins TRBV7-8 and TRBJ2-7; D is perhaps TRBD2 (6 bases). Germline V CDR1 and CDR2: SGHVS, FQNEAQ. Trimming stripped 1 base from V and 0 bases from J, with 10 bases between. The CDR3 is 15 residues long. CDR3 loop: CASSLVGGNSYEQYF. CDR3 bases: TGTGCCAGCAGCTTAGTTGGAGGGAACTCCTACGAGCAGTACTTC.

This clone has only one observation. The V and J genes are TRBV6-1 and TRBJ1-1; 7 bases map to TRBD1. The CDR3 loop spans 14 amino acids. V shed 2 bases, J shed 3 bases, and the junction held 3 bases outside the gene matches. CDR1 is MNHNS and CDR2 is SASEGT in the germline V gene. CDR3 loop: CASSETTGYTEAFF. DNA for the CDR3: TGTGCCAGCAGTGAAACGACAGGGTACACTGAAGCTTTCTTT.

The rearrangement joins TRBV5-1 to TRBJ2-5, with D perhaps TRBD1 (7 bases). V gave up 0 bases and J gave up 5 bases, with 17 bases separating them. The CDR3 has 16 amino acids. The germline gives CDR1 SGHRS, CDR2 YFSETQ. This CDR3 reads CASSLESLAGGETQYF. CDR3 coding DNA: TGCGCCAGCAGCTTGGAATCCCTAGCAGGGGGGGAGACCCAGTACTTC.

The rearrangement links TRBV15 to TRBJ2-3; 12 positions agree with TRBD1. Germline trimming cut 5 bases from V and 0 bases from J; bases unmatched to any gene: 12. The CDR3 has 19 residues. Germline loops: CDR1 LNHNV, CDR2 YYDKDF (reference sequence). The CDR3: CATSGAGTGGFSSTDTQYF. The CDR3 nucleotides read TGTGCCACCAGCGGTGCCGGGACAGGGGGCTTTTCTAGCACAGATACGCAGTATTTT.

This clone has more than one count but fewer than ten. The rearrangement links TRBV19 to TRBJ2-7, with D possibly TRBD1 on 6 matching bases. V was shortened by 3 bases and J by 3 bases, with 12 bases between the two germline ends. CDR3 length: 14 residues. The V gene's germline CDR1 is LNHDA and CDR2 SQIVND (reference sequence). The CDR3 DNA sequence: TGTGCCAGTAGTATCAATCGGGACATCTACGAGCAGTACTTC. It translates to CASSINRDIYEQYF.

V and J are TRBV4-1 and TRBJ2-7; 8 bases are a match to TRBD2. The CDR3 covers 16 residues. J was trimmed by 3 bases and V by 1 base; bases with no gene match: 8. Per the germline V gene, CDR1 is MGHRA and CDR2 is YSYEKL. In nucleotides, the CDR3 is TGCGCCAGCAGCCAAGGTTGGACTAGCAACAACTACGAGCAGTACTTC. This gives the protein CASSQGWTSNNYEQYF.

For the CDR3, the DNA is TGTGCCAGCAGCTCCGGACCTAACTATGGCTACACCTTC. This translates into CASSSGPNYGYTF. This chain uses TRBV7-2 with TRBJ1-2; D is uncertain. Trimming removed 4 bases at V and 0 bases at J, with 6 bases between. Looked up from germline, CDR1 is SGHTA and CDR2 is FQGNSA. CDR3 length: 13 amino acids. The full variable domain, rest sourced from reference TRBV7-2 and TRBJ1-2, is GAGVSQSPSNKVTEKGKDVELRCDPISGHTALYWYRQSLGQGLEFLIYFQGNSAPDKSGLPSDRFSAERTGGSVSTLTIQRTQQEDSAVYLCASSSGPNYGYTFGSGTRLTVV.

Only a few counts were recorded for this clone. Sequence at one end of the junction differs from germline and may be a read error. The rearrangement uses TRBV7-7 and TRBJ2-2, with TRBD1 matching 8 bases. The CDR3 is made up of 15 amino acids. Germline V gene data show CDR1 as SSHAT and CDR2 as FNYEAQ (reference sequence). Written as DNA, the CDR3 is TGTGCTAGCAGCTTCGGACAGGGAAACACCGGGGAGCTGTTTTTT. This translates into CASSFGQGNTGELFF.

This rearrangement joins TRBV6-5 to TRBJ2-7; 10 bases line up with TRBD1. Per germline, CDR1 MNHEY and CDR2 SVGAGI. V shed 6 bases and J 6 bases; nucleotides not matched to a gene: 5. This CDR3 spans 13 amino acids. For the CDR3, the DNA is TGTGCCAGCAGACTAAGACAGGGGGCCGAGCAGTACTTC. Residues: CASRLRQGAEQYF.

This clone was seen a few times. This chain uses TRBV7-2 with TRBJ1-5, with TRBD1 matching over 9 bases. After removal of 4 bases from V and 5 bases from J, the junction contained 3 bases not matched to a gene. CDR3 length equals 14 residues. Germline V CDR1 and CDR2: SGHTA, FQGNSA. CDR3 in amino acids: CASSSGQGDQPQHF. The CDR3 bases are TGTGCCAGCAGCTCGGGACAGGGAGATCAGCCCCAGCATTTT.

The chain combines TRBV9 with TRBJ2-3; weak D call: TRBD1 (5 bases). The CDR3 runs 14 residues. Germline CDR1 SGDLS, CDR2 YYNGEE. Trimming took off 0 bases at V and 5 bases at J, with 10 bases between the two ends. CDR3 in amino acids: CASSVGLGVDTQYF. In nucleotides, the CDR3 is TGTGCCAGCAGCGTAGGTTTAGGGGTAGATACGCAGTATTTT.

CDR3 in DNA: TGTGCCAGCAGCTTAGGGATGATTAATGAGCAGTTCTTC. Residues: CASSLGMINEQFF. V usage is TRBV7-2 and J usage is TRBJ2-1; D not resolved. CDR1 is SGHTA, CDR2 FQGNSA, per germline. This CDR3 is 13 amino acids long. Trimming took 1 base from V and 7 from J, leaving 8 bases between them.

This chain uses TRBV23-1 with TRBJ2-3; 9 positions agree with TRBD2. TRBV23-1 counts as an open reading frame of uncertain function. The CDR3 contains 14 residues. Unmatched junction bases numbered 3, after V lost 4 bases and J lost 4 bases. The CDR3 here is CASSLASGADTQYF. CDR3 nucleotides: TGCGCCAGCAGTCTAGCTAGCGGGGCAGATACGCAGTATTTT.

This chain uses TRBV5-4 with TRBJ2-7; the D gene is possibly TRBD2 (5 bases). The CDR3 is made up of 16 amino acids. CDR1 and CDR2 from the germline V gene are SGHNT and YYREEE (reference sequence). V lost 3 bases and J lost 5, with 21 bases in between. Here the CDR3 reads CASSSYSGLRGNEQYF. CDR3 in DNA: TGTGCCAGCAGCTCGTACTCCGGCCTCAGAGGGAACGAGCAGTACTTC. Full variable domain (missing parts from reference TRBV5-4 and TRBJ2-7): ETGVTQSPTHLIKTRGQQVTLRCSSQSGHNTVSWYQQALGQGPQFIFQYYREEENGRGNFPPRFSGLQFPNYSSELNVNALELDDSALYLCASSSYSGLRGNEQYFGPGTRLTVT.

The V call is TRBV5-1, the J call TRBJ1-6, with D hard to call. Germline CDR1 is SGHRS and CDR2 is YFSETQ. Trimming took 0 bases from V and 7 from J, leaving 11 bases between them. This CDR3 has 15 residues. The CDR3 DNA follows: TGCGCCAGCAGCTTGGGGGAAAGTAGGAATTCACCCCTCCACTTT. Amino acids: CASSLGESRNSPLHF.

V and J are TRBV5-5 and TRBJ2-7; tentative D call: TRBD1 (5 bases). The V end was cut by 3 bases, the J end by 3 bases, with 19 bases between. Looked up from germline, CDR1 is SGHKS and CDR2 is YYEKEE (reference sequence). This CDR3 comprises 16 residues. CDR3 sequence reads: CASSSSGSRANYEQYF. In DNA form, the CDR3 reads TGTGCCAGCAGCTCTTCCGGGTCCAGGGCAAACTACGAGCAGTACTTC.

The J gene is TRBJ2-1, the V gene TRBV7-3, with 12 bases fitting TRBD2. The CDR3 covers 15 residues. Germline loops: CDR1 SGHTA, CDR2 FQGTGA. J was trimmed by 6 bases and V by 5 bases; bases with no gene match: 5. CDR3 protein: CASSPRLAGANEQFF. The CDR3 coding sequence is TGTGCCAGCAGCCCCAGACTAGCGGGGGCCAATGAGCAGTTCTTC.